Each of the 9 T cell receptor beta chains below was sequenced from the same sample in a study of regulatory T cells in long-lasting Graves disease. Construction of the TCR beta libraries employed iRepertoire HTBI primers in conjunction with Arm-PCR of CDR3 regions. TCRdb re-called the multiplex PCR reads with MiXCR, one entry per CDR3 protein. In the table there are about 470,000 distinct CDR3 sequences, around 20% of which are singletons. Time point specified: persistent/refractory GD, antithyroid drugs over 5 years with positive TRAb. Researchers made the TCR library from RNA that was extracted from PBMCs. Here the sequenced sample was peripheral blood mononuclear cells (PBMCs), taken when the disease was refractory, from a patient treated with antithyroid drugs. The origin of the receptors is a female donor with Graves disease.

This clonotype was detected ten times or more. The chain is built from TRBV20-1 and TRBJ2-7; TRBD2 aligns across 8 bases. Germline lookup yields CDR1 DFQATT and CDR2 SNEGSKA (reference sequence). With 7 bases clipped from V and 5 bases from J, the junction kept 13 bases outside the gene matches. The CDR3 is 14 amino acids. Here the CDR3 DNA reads TGCAGTGTGCCCGGGGGGGGAGGTCTCAACGAGCAGTACTTC. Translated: CSVPGGGGLNEQYF.

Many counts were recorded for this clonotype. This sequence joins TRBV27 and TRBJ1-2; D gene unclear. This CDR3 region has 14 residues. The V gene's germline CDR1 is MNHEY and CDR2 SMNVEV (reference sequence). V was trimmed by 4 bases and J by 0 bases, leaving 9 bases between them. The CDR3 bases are TGTGCCAGCAGTTACCGAGGAGCTAACTATGGCTACACCTTC. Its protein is CASSYRGANYGYTF.

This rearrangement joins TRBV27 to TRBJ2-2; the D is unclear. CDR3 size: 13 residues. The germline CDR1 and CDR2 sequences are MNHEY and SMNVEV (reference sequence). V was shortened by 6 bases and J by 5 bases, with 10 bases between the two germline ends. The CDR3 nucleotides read TGTGCCAGCAGATATGGTGGGACCGGGGAGCTGTTTTTT. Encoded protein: CASRYGGTGELFF.

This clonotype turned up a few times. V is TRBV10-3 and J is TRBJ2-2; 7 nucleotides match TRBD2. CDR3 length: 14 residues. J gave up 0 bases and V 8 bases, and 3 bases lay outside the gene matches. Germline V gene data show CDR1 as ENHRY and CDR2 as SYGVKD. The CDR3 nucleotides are TGTGCCATCGAGCGGGGAGCGAACACCGGGGAGCTGTTTTTT. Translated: CAIERGANTGELFF.

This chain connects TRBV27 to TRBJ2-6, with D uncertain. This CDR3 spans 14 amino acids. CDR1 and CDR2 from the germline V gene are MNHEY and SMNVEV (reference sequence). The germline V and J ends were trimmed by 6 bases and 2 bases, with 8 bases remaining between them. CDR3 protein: CASRPSAGANVLTF. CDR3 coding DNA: TGTGCCAGCAGACCCAGTGCTGGGGCCAACGTCCTGACTTTC.

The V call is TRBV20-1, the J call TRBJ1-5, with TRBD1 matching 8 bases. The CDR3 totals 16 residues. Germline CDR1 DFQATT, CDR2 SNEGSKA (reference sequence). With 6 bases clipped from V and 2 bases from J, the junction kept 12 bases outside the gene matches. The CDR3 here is CSAKATSGQGNQPQHF. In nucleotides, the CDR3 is TGCAGTGCCAAAGCAACCTCGGGACAGGGCAATCAGCCCCAGCATTTT.

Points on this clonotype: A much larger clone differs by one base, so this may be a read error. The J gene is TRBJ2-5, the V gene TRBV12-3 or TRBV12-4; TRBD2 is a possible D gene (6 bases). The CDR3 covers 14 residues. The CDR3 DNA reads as TGTGCCGGCAGCTCCCGGGGGAATTGGGAGACCCAGTACTTC. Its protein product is CAGSSRGNWETQYF.

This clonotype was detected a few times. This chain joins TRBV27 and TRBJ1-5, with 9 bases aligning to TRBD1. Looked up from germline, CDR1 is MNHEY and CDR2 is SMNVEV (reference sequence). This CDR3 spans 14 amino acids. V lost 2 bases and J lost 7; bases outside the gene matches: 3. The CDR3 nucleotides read TGTGCCAGCAGTTTACGACAGGGGGGCCAGCCCCAGCATTTT. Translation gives CASSLRQGGQPQHF.

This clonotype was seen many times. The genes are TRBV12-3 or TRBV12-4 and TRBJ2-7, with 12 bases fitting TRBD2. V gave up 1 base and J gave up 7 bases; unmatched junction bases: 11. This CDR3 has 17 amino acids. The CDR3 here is CASSLETSGSQSNEQYF. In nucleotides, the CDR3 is TGTGCCAGCAGTTTAGAGACTAGCGGGAGTCAGTCGAATGAGCAGTACTTC.